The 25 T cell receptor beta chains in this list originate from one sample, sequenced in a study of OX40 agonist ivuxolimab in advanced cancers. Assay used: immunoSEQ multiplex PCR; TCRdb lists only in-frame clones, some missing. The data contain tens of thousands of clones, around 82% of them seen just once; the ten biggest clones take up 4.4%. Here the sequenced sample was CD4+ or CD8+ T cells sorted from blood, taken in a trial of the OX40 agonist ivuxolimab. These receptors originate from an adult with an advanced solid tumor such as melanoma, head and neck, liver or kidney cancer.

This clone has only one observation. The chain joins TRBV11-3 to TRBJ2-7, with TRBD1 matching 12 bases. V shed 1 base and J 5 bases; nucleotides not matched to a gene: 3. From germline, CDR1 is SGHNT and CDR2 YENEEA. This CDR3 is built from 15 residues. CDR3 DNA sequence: TGTGCCAGCAGCTTAGGGGGACAGGGGGCCCACGAGCAGTACTTC. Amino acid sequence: CASSLGGQGAHEQYF.

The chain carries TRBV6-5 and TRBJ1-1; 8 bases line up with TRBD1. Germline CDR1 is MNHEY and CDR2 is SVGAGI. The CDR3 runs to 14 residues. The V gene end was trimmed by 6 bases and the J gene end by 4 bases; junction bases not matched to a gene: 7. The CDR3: CASRATGAGTEAFF. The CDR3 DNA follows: TGTGCCAGCAGAGCGACAGGGGCGGGCACTGAAGCTTTCTTT.

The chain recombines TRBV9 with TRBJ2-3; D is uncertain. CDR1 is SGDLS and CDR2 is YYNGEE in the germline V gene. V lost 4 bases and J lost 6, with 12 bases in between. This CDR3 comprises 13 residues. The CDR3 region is CASSTRQADTQYF. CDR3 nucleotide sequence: TGTGCCAGCAGCACCCGACAAGCTGATACGCAGTATTTT.

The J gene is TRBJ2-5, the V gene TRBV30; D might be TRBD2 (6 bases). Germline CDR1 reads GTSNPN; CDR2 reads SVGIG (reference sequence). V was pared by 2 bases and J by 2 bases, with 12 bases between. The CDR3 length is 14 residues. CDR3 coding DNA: TGTGCCTGGAGTCCCGGTGGGGGGCAAGAGACCCAGTACTTC. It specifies CAWSPGGGQETQYF.

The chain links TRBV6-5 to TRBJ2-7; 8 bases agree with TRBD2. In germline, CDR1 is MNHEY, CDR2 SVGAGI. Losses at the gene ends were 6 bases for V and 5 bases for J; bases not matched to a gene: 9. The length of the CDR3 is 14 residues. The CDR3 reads CASSNSGGSHEQYF. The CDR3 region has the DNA TGTGCCAGCAGCAACAGCGGGGGCTCACACGAGCAGTACTTC.

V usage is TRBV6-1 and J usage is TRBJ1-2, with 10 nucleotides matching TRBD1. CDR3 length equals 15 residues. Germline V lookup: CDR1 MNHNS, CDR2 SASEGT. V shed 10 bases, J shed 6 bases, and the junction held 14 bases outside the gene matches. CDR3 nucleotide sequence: TGTGCCACTTCGTTCGACAGGGGGCCCCGCCATGGCTACACCTTC. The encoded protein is CATSFDRGPRHGYTF.

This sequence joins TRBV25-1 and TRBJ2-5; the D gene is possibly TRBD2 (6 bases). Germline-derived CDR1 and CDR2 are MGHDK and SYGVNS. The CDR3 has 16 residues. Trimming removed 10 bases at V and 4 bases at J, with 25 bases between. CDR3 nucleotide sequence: TGTGCCACCTCGCCGGGGGAAAGGCCTGGAGGAGAGACCCAGTACTTC. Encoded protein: CATSPGERPGGETQYF.

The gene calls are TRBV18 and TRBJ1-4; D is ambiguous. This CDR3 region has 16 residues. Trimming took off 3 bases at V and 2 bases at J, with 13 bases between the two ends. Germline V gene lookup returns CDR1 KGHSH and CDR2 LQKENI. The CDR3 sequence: CASSPGPWSTNEKLFF. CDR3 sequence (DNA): TGTGCCAGCTCACCTGGCCCTTGGTCGACTAATGAAAAACTGTTTTTT.

The CDR3 loop reads CASSPNPWANSPLHF. The CDR3 nucleotides read TGTGCCAGTAGTCCCAACCCATGGGCCAATTCACCCCTCCACTTT. This chain links TRBV19 with TRBJ1-6, with D uncertain. CDR1 LNHDA and CDR2 SQIVND come from the germline V gene (reference sequence). V lost 5 bases and J lost 7, with 15 bases in between. This CDR3 region has 15 residues. The full variable domain, with the rest looked up from reference TRBV19 and TRBJ1-6, is DGGITQSPKYLFRKEGQNVTLSCEQNLNHDAMYWYRQDPGQGLRLIYYSQIVNDFQKGDIAEGYSVSREKKESFPLTVTSAQKNPTAFYLCASSPNPWANSPLHFGNGTRLTVT.

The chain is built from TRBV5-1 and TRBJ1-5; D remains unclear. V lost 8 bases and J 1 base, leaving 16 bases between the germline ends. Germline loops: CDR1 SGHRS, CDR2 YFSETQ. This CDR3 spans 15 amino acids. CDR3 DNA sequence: TGCGCCAGTAGAGAGTCGGGGTCGAGCAATCAGCCCCAGCATTTT. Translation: CASRESGSSNQPQHF.

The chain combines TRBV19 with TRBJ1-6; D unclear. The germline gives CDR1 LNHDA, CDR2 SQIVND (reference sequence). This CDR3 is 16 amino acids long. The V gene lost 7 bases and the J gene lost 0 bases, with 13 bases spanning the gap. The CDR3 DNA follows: TGTGCCAGTACCCGAGACGGGAGCTCCTATAATTCACCCCTCCACTTT. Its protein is CASTRDGSSYNSPLHF.

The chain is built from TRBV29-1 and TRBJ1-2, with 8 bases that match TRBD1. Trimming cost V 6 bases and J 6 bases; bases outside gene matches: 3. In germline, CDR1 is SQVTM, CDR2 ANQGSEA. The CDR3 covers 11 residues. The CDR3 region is CSVSTGDGYTF. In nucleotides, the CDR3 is TGCAGCGTCTCGACAGGGGATGGCTACACCTTC.

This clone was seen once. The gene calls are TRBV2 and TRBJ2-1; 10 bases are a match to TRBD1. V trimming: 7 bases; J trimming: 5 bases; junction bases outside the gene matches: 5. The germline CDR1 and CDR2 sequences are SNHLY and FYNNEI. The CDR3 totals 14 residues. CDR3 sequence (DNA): TGTGCCAGCAACCGGGACAGGGGTGACAATGAGCAGTTCTTC. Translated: CASNRDRGDNEQFF.

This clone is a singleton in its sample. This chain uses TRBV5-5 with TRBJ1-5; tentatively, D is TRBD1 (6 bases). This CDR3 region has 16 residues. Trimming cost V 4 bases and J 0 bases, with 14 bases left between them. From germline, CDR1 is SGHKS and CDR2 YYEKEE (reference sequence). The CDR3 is CASSHEQGYSNQPQHF. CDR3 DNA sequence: TGTGCCAGCAGCCACGAACAGGGATATAGCAATCAGCCCCAGCATTTT.

CDR3 DNA: TGTGCCAGCAGCCGATCGACAGGAGAAGAGACCCAGTACTTC. Encoded protein: CASSRSTGEETQYF. The rearrangement joins TRBV9 to TRBJ2-5; tentative D call: TRBD1 (6 bases). V lost 4 bases to trimming and J lost 3 bases, with 13 bases between them. Per the germline V gene, CDR1 is SGDLS and CDR2 is YYNGEE. The CDR3 has 14 residues. The whole variable domain, filled in from reference TRBV9 and TRBJ2-5, reads DSGVTQTPKHLITATGQRVTLRCSPRSGDLSVYWYQQSLDQGLQFLIQYYNGEERAKGNILERFSAQQFPDLHSELNLSSLELGDSALYFCASSRSTGEETQYFGPGTRLLVL.

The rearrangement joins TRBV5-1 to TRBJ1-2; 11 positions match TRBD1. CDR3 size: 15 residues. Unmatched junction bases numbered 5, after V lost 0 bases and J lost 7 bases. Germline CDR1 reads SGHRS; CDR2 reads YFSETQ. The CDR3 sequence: CASSLGGQGASGYTF. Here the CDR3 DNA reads TGCGCCAGCAGCTTGGGAGGACAGGGGGCAAGTGGCTACACCTTC.

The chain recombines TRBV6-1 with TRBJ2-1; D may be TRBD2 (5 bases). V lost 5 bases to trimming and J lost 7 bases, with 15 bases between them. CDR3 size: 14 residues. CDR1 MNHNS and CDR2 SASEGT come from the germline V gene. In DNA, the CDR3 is TGTGCCAGCAGTCCAAATGGTTCGGGAAATGAGCAGTTCTTC. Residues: CASSPNGSGNEQFF.

The CDR3 protein is CASAYRAGSYEQYF. The CDR3 coding sequence is TGTGCCAGCGCTTACCGGGCCGGGTCCTACGAGCAGTACTTC. J is TRBJ2-7 and V is TRBV27, with D unclear. The length of the CDR3 is 14 residues. The germline V gene encodes CDR1 MNHEY and CDR2 SMNVEV (reference sequence). V was cut by 8 bases and J by 1 base, with 15 bases left in between.

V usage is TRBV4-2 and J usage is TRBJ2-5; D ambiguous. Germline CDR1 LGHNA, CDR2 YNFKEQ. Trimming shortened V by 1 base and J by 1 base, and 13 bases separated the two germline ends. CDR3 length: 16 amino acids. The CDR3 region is CASSQGAGESQETQYF. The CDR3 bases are TGTGCCAGCAGCCAAGGGGCAGGAGAATCCCAAGAGACCCAGTACTTC.

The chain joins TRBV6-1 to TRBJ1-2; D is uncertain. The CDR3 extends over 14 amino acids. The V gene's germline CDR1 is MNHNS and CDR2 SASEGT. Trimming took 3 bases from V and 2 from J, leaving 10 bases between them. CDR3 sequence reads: CASSDSGINYGYTF. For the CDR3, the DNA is TGTGCCAGCAGTGATTCCGGGATCAACTATGGCTACACCTTC.

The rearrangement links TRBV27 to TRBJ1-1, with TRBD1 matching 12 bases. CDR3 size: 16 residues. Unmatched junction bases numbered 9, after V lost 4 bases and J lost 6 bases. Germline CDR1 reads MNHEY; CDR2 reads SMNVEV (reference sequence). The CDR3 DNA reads TGTGCCAGCAGTTCATCCGGGACAGGGGGCATTGCTGAAGCTTTCTTT. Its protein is CASSSSGTGGIAEAFF.

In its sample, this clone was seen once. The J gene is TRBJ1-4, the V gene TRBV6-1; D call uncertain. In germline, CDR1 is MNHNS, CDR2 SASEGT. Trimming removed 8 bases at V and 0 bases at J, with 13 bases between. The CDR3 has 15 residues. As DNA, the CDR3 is TGTGCCAGCGCCGGAGGGTCCGCAACTAATGAAAAACTGTTTTTT. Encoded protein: CASAGGSATNEKLFF.

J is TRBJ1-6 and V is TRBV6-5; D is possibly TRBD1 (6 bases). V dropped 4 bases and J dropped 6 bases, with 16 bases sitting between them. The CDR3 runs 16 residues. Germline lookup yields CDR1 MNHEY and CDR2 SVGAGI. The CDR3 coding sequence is TGTGCCAGCAGTTTCCGGGACACCCGTTCTAATTCACCCCTCCACTTT. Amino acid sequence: CASSFRDTRSNSPLHF.

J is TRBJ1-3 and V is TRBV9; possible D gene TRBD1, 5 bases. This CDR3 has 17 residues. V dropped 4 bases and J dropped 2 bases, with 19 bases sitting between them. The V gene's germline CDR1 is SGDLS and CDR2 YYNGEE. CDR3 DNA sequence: TGTGCCAGCAGCCCGCCCCCCGGGACTCAGGCTGGAAACACCATATATTTT. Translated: CASSPPPGTQAGNTIYF.

CDR3 DNA: TGTGCCAGCAGCACGGGACAGGGTTTCGCTGGCTACACCTTC. Its protein is CASSTGQGFAGYTF. This chain joins TRBV9 and TRBJ1-2, with TRBD1 identical over 9 bases. This CDR3 has 14 residues. In germline, CDR1 is SGDLS, CDR2 YYNGEE. Trimming cost V 4 bases and J 7 bases; bases outside gene matches: 8.